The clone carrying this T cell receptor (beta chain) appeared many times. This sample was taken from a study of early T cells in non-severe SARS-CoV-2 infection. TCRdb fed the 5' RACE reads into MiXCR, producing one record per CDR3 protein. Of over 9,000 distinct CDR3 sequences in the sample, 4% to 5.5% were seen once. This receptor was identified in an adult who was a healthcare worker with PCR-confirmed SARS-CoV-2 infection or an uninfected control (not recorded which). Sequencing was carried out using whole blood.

CDR3 nucleotide sequence: TGTGCCAGCAGTGAAGAATTGGGCAATCGAAACACCATATATTTT. Translation: CASSEELGNRNTIYF. The V call is TRBV6-1, the J call TRBJ1-3, with D hard to call. V was shortened by 1 base and J by 5 bases, with 12 bases between the two germline ends. Germline CDR1 reads MNHNS; CDR2 reads SASEGT. This CDR3 contains 15 residues.